The 21 T cell receptor beta chains in this list originate from one sample, sequenced in a study of radiotherapy plus CTLA-4 blockade in lung cancer. Sequencing was performed with immunoSEQ multiplex PCR; in TCRdb, only in-frame clones are kept and a portion is missing. The top ten hold under 25% of the sample, which has around 38,000 clones, approximately 86% seen once. The sequencing used peripheral blood, collected from a patient treated with radiotherapy plus ipilimumab. Receptors originate from a human donor with non-small cell lung cancer whose response to radiotherapy plus ipilimumab could not be evaluated.

This clone was counted once. This chain connects TRBV5-4 to TRBJ2-1; 10 bases align to TRBD2. V lost 4 bases to trimming and J lost 8 bases; unmatched junction nucleotides: 12. Germline values: CDR1 SGHNT, CDR2 YYREEE (reference sequence). The CDR3 contains 16 residues. In nucleotides, the CDR3 is TGTGCCAGCAGCCTACGACTAGCGGGCGGAGTGGATGAGCAGTTCTTC. Translating gives CASSLRLAGGVDEQFF.

V usage is TRBV28 and J usage is TRBJ2-5, with a tentative D call TRBD2 (7 bases). Trimming took off 1 base at V and 6 bases at J, with 15 bases between the two ends. Germline CDR1 reads MDHEN; CDR2 reads SYDVKM. CDR3 length equals 15 residues. CDR3 in DNA: TGTGCCAGCAGTTTATCGGGGGGCAGGGGACAGACCCAGTACTTC. Protein product: CASSLSGGRGQTQYF.

The chain has TRBV15 and TRBJ1-1, with no clear D. Germline values: CDR1 LNHNV, CDR2 YYDKDF (reference sequence). V was trimmed by 0 bases and J by 11 bases, leaving 16 bases between them. This CDR3 has 14 residues. The CDR3 bases are TGTGCCACCAGCAGAGACGGGGAAACCGCGGCGGCTTTCTTT. Translated, it gives CATSRDGETAAAFF.

The chain carries TRBV25-1 and TRBJ2-1; tentatively, D is TRBD1 (6 bases). The CDR3 covers 12 residues. From germline, CDR1 is MGHDK and CDR2 SYGVNS. Trimming stripped 5 bases from V and 10 bases from J, with 12 bases between. CDR3 in amino acids: CASSPPGVEQFF. The CDR3 DNA is TGTGCCAGCAGTCCCCCAGGGGTGGAGCAGTTCTTC.

The chain has TRBV19 and TRBJ1-1, with 7 bases that match TRBD1. V was clipped by 3 bases and J by 1 base; unmatched bases: 2. Germline CDR1 is LNHDA and CDR2 is SQIVND (reference sequence). This CDR3 is 14 amino acids long. The CDR3 sequence: CASSIQGGNTEAFF. CDR3 sequence (DNA): TGTGCCAGTAGTATCCAGGGGGGGAACACTGAAGCTTTCTTT.

This rearrangement joins TRBV4-3 to TRBJ1-5, with D unclear. The CDR3 totals 15 residues. V was cut by 0 bases and J by 0 bases, with 6 bases left in between. In germline, CDR1 is LGHNA, CDR2 YSLEER. The CDR3 loop is CASSQDVYSNQPQHF. The CDR3 DNA reads TGCGCCAGCAGCCAAGATGTCTATAGCAATCAGCCCCAGCATTTT.

The J gene is TRBJ2-3, the V gene TRBV11-2; possible D gene TRBD2, 6 bases. This CDR3 contains 16 residues. CDR1 SGHAT and CDR2 FQNNGV come from the germline V gene. Trimming pared 1 base from V and 2 bases from J, leaving 13 bases between. CDR3 DNA: TGTGCCAGCAGCTTAGGAGCGGGCCGGGACACAGATACGCAGTATTTT. Translated: CASSLGAGRDTDTQYF. The full variable domain, completed using reference TRBV11-2 and TRBJ2-3, is EAGVAQSPRYKIIEKRQSVAFWCNPISGHATLYWYQQILGQGPKLLIQFQNNGVVDDSQLPKDRFSAERLKGVDSTLKIQPAKLEDSAVYLCASSLGAGRDTDTQYFGPGTRLTVL.

The rearrangement joins TRBV7-9 to TRBJ2-3, with 10 bases identical to TRBD1. This CDR3 comprises 16 residues. Germline CDR1 SEHNR, CDR2 FQNEAQ (reference sequence). J gave up 5 bases and V 5 bases, and 10 bases lay outside the gene matches. CDR3 coding DNA: TGTGCCAGCAGCAAATCCGGGACAGGGGATGAAGATACGCAGTATTTT. Its protein product is CASSKSGTGDEDTQYF.

The J gene is TRBJ2-1, the V gene TRBV7-9; D uncertain. Trimming took off 2 bases at V and 7 bases at J, with 9 bases between the two ends. Germline-derived CDR1 and CDR2 are SEHNR and FQNEAQ (reference sequence). The CDR3 extends over 13 amino acids. CDR3 protein: CASSLLDLNEQFF. The CDR3 DNA reads as TGTGCCAGCAGCTTACTCGACTTGAATGAGCAGTTCTTC. The entire variable domain, with the rest obtained from reference TRBV7-9 and TRBJ2-1, is as follows: DTGVSQNPRHKITKRGQNVTFRCDPISEHNRLYWYRQTLGQGPEFLTYFQNEAQLEKSRLLSDRFSAERPKGSFSTLEIQRTEQGDSAMYLCASSLLDLNEQFFGPGTRLTVL.

The chain recombines TRBV2 with TRBJ2-7; the match to TRBD2 covers 8 bases. This CDR3 has 14 amino acids. CDR1 is SNHLY, CDR2 FYNNEI, per germline. V lost 6 bases to trimming and J lost 4 bases; unmatched junction nucleotides: 8. CDR3 in DNA: TGTGCCAGCAGGGTAACTAGCGGAGCGTACGAGCAGTACTTC. This encodes CASRVTSGAYEQYF.

This clone showed up just a few times. The chain joins TRBV28 to TRBJ1-2, with D unclear. The CDR3 is 12 amino acids. Trimming pared 3 bases from V and 8 bases from J, leaving 10 bases between. Germline CDR1 and CDR2: MDHEN and SYDVKM. CDR3 loop: CASSFRGYGYTF. CDR3 DNA: TGTGCCAGCAGTTTTCGAGGGTACGGCTACACCTTC.

The chain uses TRBV2 and TRBJ2-7; a weak D match, TRBD1 (5 bases). Looked up from germline, CDR1 is SNHLY and CDR2 is FYNNEI. Trimming removed 6 bases from V and 2 bases from J, with 8 bases in between. This CDR3 has 12 residues. The CDR3 DNA follows: TGTGCCAGCAGAGGGGATACCTACGAGCAGTACTTC. It specifies CASRGDTYEQYF.

The rearrangement joins TRBV7-9 to TRBJ2-5; 10 nucleotides line up with TRBD1. With the DNA end fitting TRBJ2-7 better, the J assignment may be wrong. Looked up from germline, CDR1 is SEHNR and CDR2 is FQNEAQ (reference sequence). The CDR3 sequence is 17 residues long. The CDR3 protein is CASILTGGSMGYYEQYF. The CDR3 DNA is TGTGCCAGCATCTTGACAGGGGGCTCCATGGGCTACTACGAGCAGTACTTC.

This sequence joins TRBV13 and TRBJ2-1; D uncertain. Germline CDR1 is PRHDT and CDR2 is FYEKMQ (reference sequence). The ends were cut back, 5 bases at V and 3 bases at J, with 8 bases in the middle. There are 13 residues in the CDR3. CDR3 sequence: CASSLTGYNEQFF. In nucleotides, the CDR3 is TGTGCCAGCAGCCTGACTGGCTACAATGAGCAGTTCTTC.

This rearrangement joins TRBV21-1 to TRBJ2-7; the table's TRBD2 call for D was not verified on the DNA. TRBV21-1 counts as a pseudogene. The CDR3 covers 15 residues. The DNA of the CDR3 is TGTGCCAGCACCCCTCGGCGGCGGGAGTCCTACGAGCAGTACTTC. This codes for CASTPRRRESYEQYF.

The gene calls are TRBV7-9 and TRBJ1-1, with TRBD1 identical over 7 bases. The junction had 9 bases not matched to a gene; V was cut back by 5 bases and J by 6 bases. CDR3 length: 14 residues. CDR1 is SEHNR and CDR2 is FQNEAQ in the germline V gene (reference sequence). This chain's CDR3 is CASSRMTGMAEAFF. DNA of the CDR3: TGTGCCAGCAGCCGAATGACAGGGATGGCTGAAGCTTTCTTT.

The DNA for the CDR3 is TGTGCCAGCAGCTCCGGACTAGCCCTGGGAGAGACCCAGTACTTC. Amino acids: CASSSGLALGETQYF. The chain couples TRBV11-3 to TRBJ2-5, with 8 bases lining up with TRBD2. From germline, CDR1 is SGHNT and CDR2 YENEEA. The length of the CDR3 is 15 residues. The J segment lost 4 bases and the V segment lost 4 bases, leaving 8 bases of the junction unmatched. Looking up the rest from reference TRBV11-3 and TRBJ2-5 gives the full variable domain: EAGVVQSPRYKIIEKKQPVAFWCNPISGHNTLYWYLQNLGQGPELLIRYENEEAVDDSQLPKDRFSAERLKGVDSTLKIQPAELGDSAVYLCASSSGLALGETQYFGPGTRLLVL.

V and J are TRBV27 and TRBJ2-7; 11 nucleotides agree with TRBD2. This CDR3 contains 15 residues. Germline CDR1 reads MNHEY; CDR2 reads SMNVEV (reference sequence). V dropped 9 bases and J dropped 3; count of bases not matched to a gene: 10. CDR3 in amino acids: CARDTSGGYHYEQYF. CDR3 sequence (DNA): TGTGCCAGGGATACTAGCGGGGGATACCACTACGAGCAGTACTTC.

The rearrangement uses TRBV7-6 and TRBJ2-6; TRBD2 might be the D (6 bases). Germline values: CDR1 SGHVS, CDR2 FNYEAQ. V gave up 5 bases and J gave up 0 bases, with 17 bases separating them. The CDR3 is made up of 18 amino acids. The CDR3 bases are TGTGCCAGCAGCCCACACCTCGGAGGGAGCTCTGGGGCCAACGTCCTGACTTTC. Protein product: CASSPHLGGSSGANVLTF.

V gene TRBV10-3 combines with J gene TRBJ2-1; TRBD1 is a possible D gene (6 bases). V lost 4 bases and J lost 7, with 14 bases in between. From germline, CDR1 is ENHRY and CDR2 SYGVKD. The CDR3 length is 14 residues. Here the CDR3 DNA reads TGTGCCATCAGTGGTCCCGGGACAATGAATGAGCAGTTCTTC. It specifies CAISGPGTMNEQFF.

This chain joins TRBV6-6 and TRBJ2-6; no clear D gene. The CDR3 runs 13 residues. The germline gives CDR1 MNHNY, CDR2 SVGAGI (reference sequence). The V end was cut by 8 bases, the J end by 2 bases, with 7 bases between. The CDR3 DNA is TGTGCCAGCCAGGTGACTGGGGCCAACGTCCTGACTTTC. This codes for CASQVTGANVLTF.